This entry lists 32 T cell receptor beta chains sequenced from one sample in a study of blood T cell repertoires in COVID-19. Some clones are missing from TCRdb's copy, which holds only in-frame ones; the method was immunoSEQ multiplex PCR. The repertoire holds almost 400,000 clones, roughly 90% seen once, with 1.7% in the top ten. Sequenced material: PBMCs or T cells enriched from blood (not recorded which). The source of these receptors is a woman aged 30 to 39 who had recovered from COVID-19.

V and J are TRBV5-1 and TRBJ1-1; a weak D match, TRBD1 (6 bases). The CDR3 contains 17 residues. Germline values: CDR1 SGHRS, CDR2 YFSETQ. Trimming pared 3 bases from V and 1 base from J, leaving 19 bases between. CDR3: CASSSTGTRITNTEAFF. The CDR3 bases are TGCGCCAGCAGCTCAACCGGGACACGAATTACGAACACTGAAGCTTTCTTT.

There are a few counts of this clone. The V gene is TRBV5-8, the J gene TRBJ2-2, with D perhaps matching TRBD1 (5 bases). Germline lookup yields CDR1 SGHTS and CDR2 YDEGEE. This CDR3 is built from 13 residues. The V end was cut by 1 base, the J end by 7 bases, with 8 bases between. The CDR3: CASSLWGGGELFF. As DNA, the CDR3 is TGTGCCAGCAGCTTGTGGGGCGGCGGGGAGCTGTTTTTT. Together with reference TRBV5-8 and TRBJ2-2, the CDR3 gives the full variable domain: EAGVTQSPTHLIKTRGQQATLRCSPISGHTSVYWYQQALGLGLQFLLWYDEGEERNRGNFPPRFSGRQFPNYSSELNVNALELEDSALYLCASSLWGGGELFFGEGSRLTVL.

The chain combines TRBV6-5 with TRBJ1-1; D remains unclear. V lost 6 bases, J lost 4 bases, and 18 bases lay in between. This CDR3 contains 15 residues. Germline V gene lookup returns CDR1 MNHEY and CDR2 SVGAGI. The CDR3 here is CASSQRKGGSTEAFF. The CDR3 nucleotides are TGTGCCAGCAGCCAAAGAAAAGGCGGGAGCACTGAAGCTTTCTTT.

The chain recombines TRBV6-5 with TRBJ2-2, with 7 bases identical to TRBD1. The length of the CDR3 is 13 residues. V lost 6 bases and J lost 5; bases outside the gene matches: 3. Germline CDR1 is MNHEY and CDR2 is SVGAGI. The CDR3 is CASRTGRTGELFF. CDR3 coding DNA: TGTGCCAGCAGGACAGGGAGAACCGGGGAGCTGTTTTTT.

In this sample, this clone turned up a few times. V is TRBV4-2 and J is TRBJ2-7, with TRBD2 matching over 13 bases. Losses at the gene ends were 2 bases for V and 2 bases for J; bases not matched to a gene: 6. Germline loops: CDR1 LGHNA, CDR2 YNFKEQ. CDR3 length: 17 amino acids. As DNA, the CDR3 is TGTGCCAGCAGCCAAAGGACTAGCGGGAGTTCGACCTACGAGCAGTACTTC. Its protein product is CASSQRTSGSSTYEQYF.

The rearrangement links TRBV29-1 to TRBJ1-4, with D uncertain. CDR3 length: 12 amino acids. Trimming pared 7 bases from V and 5 bases from J, leaving 11 bases between. CDR1 and CDR2 (germline): SQVTM, ANQGSEA. The CDR3 DNA reads as TGCAGCGCCGAGGCGGAAAATGAAAAACTGTTTTTT. As protein: CSAEAENEKLFF.

The chain combines TRBV3-1 (or the pseudogene TRBV3-2) with TRBJ2-7, with 7 bases matching TRBD1. The CDR3 runs to 15 residues. Germline-derived CDR1 and CDR2 are LGHDT and YNNKEL (reference sequence). Unmatched junction bases numbered 6, after V lost 1 base and J lost 3 bases. CDR3 in amino acids: CASSQAGTASYEQYF. The CDR3 coding sequence is TGTGCCAGCAGCCAAGCGGGGACAGCAAGCTACGAGCAGTACTTC.

This clone was found once. The gene calls are TRBV18 and TRBJ2-1; 10 nucleotides agree with TRBD2. The germline V gene has CDR1 KGHSH and CDR2 LQKENI. With V trimmed by 3 bases and J by 4 bases, 9 bases remained unmatched. The CDR3 extends over 17 amino acids. CDR3 loop: CASSPSPGTSAYNEQFF. CDR3 DNA sequence: TGTGCCAGCTCACCTTCGCCCGGGACTAGCGCATACAATGAGCAGTTCTTC.

V is TRBV18 and J is TRBJ2-3; 8 positions agree with TRBD2. Trimming at V came to 0 bases and at J to 1 base, leaving 0 bases not matched to a gene. Germline lookup yields CDR1 KGHSH and CDR2 LQKENI. This CDR3 has 15 residues. Here the CDR3 reads CASSPPSGGTDTQYF. The CDR3 DNA is TGTGCCAGCTCACCACCTAGCGGGGGCACAGATACGCAGTATTTT.

The V call is TRBV19, the J call TRBJ2-7, with a possible D match to TRBD2 (5 bases). The CDR3 is made up of 13 amino acids. Per the germline V gene, CDR1 is LNHDA and CDR2 is SQIVND (reference sequence). Trimming removed 5 bases at V and 6 bases at J, with 14 bases between. The CDR3 nucleotides are TGTGCCAGTAGTGGCAGGAGGAGTTCCGAGCAGTACTTC. This encodes CASSGRRSSEQYF. Full variable domain (rest looked up from reference TRBV19 and TRBJ2-7): DGGITQSPKYLFRKEGQNVTLSCEQNLNHDAMYWYRQDPGQGLRLIYYSQIVNDFQKGDIAEGYSVSREKKESFPLTVTSAQKNPTAFYLCASSGRRSSEQYFGPGTRLTVT.

The table lists this clone with a count of one. The genes are TRBV3-1 (or the pseudogene TRBV3-2) and TRBJ2-5; the match to TRBD2 covers 12 bases. J lost 5 bases, V lost 6 bases, and 7 bases had no gene match. CDR1 LGHDT and CDR2 YNNKEL come from the germline V gene (reference sequence). The CDR3 loop spans 15 amino acids. In nucleotides, the CDR3 is TGTGCCAGCAGGGCTAGCGGGGGGGCCGGTGAGACCCAGTACTTC. Amino acid sequence: CASRASGGAGETQYF.

The chain links TRBV5-1 to TRBJ1-2, with D maybe TRBD1 (5 bases). Trimming took 0 bases from V and 4 from J, leaving 10 bases between them. Germline V lookup: CDR1 SGHRS, CDR2 YFSETQ. This CDR3 region has 14 residues. In nucleotides, the CDR3 is TGCGCCAGCAGCTTGGCGGGGGGGACCTATGGCTACACCTTC. This encodes CASSLAGGTYGYTF.

The V gene is TRBV6-5, the J gene TRBJ2-1; 8 positions match TRBD2. The CDR3 contains 15 residues. Looked up from germline, CDR1 is MNHEY and CDR2 is SVGAGI. J lost 2 bases, V lost 8 bases, and 8 bases had no gene match. Here the CDR3 DNA reads TGTGCCAGCGAGCGGGAGCGGAAAACCTACAATGAGCAGTTCTTC. This sequence encodes CASERERKTYNEQFF.

The chain uses TRBV5-1 and TRBJ2-7; D is perhaps TRBD1 (6 bases). Germline CDR1 reads SGHRS; CDR2 reads YFSETQ. This CDR3 has 13 amino acids. With 5 bases removed from V and 4 bases from J, the gap between germline ends came to 13 bases. The CDR3 protein is CASREPGVYEQYF. CDR3 DNA: TGCGCCAGCAGAGAGCCAGGGGTGTACGAGCAGTACTTC.

The chain combines TRBV5-5 with TRBJ2-3; D is ambiguous. From germline, CDR1 is SGHKS and CDR2 YYEKEE (reference sequence). Trimming took off 5 bases at V and 2 bases at J, with 12 bases between the two ends. The CDR3 contains 14 residues. The CDR3 protein is CASSTTVSTDTQYF. The CDR3 bases are TGTGCCAGCAGTACGACTGTATCCACAGATACGCAGTATTTT.

As DNA, the CDR3 is TGTGCCAGCAAGACAGGGGGGTCCTATAATTCACCCCTCCACTTT. This gives the protein CASKTGGSYNSPLHF. This chain links TRBV5-6 with TRBJ1-6, with 9 bases lining up with TRBD1. The CDR3 consists of 15 residues. The germline V gene has CDR1 SGHDT and CDR2 YYEEEE. Trimming took 6 bases from V and 1 from J; bases not matched to a gene: 2.

The chain combines TRBV28 with TRBJ1-5; 9 bases align to TRBD1. The ends lost 6 bases at V and 10 bases at J; junction bases unmatched: 10. The CDR3 runs to 14 residues. CDR1 and CDR2 (germline): MDHEN, SYDVKM. The CDR3 DNA follows: TGTGCCAGCAGCACAACAGGGGGCTTAGGTCCCCAGCATTTT. This encodes CASSTTGGLGPQHF.

This rearrangement joins TRBV5-1 to TRBJ2-1; 9 bases are a match to TRBD2. The CDR3 runs 16 residues. With V trimmed by 4 bases and J by 2 bases, 7 bases remained unmatched. Germline V lookup: CDR1 SGHRS, CDR2 YFSETQ. The DNA of the CDR3 is TGCGCCAGCAGCGTGCTGAGCGGGGGGCCCTACAATGAGCAGTTCTTC. Its protein product is CASSVLSGGPYNEQFF. Full variable domain (outside the CDR3, taken from reference TRBV5-1 and TRBJ2-1): KAGVTQTPRYLIKTRGQQVTLSCSPISGHRSVSWYQQTPGQGLQFLFEYFSETQRNKGNFPGRFSGRQFSNSRSEMNVSTLELGDSALYLCASSVLSGGPYNEQFFGPGTRLTVL.

The V and J genes are TRBV6-5 and TRBJ2-1; 7 nucleotides align to TRBD2. In germline, CDR1 is MNHEY, CDR2 SVGAGI. The trim removed 2 bases at V and 7 bases at J, leaving 5 bases unmatched. This CDR3 is 14 amino acids long. CDR3 in amino acids: CASSYGGSRNEQFF. The CDR3, as DNA: TGTGCCAGCAGTTACGGCGGGAGTAGGAATGAGCAGTTCTTC.

This chain uses TRBV4-1 with TRBJ2-7; 12 bases map to TRBD1. The V segment lost 3 bases and the J segment 2 bases; nucleotides outside the gene matches: 2. CDR1 is MGHRA and CDR2 is YSYEKL in the germline V gene. The CDR3 loop spans 15 amino acids. The CDR3 DNA reads as TGCGCCAGCAGCCAGGGACAGGGGGCTCCCTACGAGCAGTACTTC. This translates into CASSQGQGAPYEQYF.

The chain is built from TRBV30 and TRBJ2-6; D is unresolved. The CDR3 is made up of 14 amino acids. The V gene's germline CDR1 is GTSNPN and CDR2 SVGIG (reference sequence). The ends were cut back, 1 base at V and 2 bases at J, with 6 bases in the middle. The CDR3 DNA reads as TGTGCCTGGAGTGGCCGGGCTGGGGCCAACGTCCTGACTTTC. Translation: CAWSGRAGANVLTF.

This sequence joins TRBV11-2 and TRBJ2-7, with TRBD2 identical over 11 bases. Germline CDR1 and CDR2: SGHAT and FQNNGV. The CDR3 contains 16 residues. V lost 4 bases and J lost 4; bases outside the gene matches: 9. This chain's CDR3 is CASSYPTSGSKYEQYF. In DNA, the CDR3 is TGTGCCAGCAGCTACCCTACTAGCGGGAGTAAGTACGAGCAGTACTTC.

CDR3 DNA sequence: TGTGCCAGCAGCAAAGCTGTAGATGAGCAGTTCTTC. Amino acids: CASSKAVDEQFF. The chain employs TRBV21-1 and TRBJ2-1; no DNA check was done on the table's D call, TRBD2. TRBV21-1 is marked as a pseudogene. The CDR3 extends over 12 amino acids.

The rearrangement joins TRBV6-5 to TRBJ1-1; 9 positions match TRBD1. Germline V gene sequence: CDR1 MNHEY, CDR2 SVGAGI. J was trimmed by 4 bases and V by 6 bases; bases with no gene match: 6. The CDR3 runs to 14 residues. CDR3 bases: TGTGCCAGCAGAGAGACAGGGGGTGTCACTGAAGCTTTCTTT. As protein: CASRETGGVTEAFF.

This rearrangement joins TRBV30 to TRBJ1-1, with 7 bases lining up with TRBD1. The V and J ends lost 3 bases and 10 bases, in that order; junction bases with no gene match: 14. Germline CDR1 GTSNPN, CDR2 SVGIG (reference sequence). The CDR3 is 14 amino acids. The CDR3 DNA sequence: TGTGCCTGGAGGCTCGGCAGGGGGAGTCATGTAGCTTTCTTT. Its translation: CAWRLGRGSHVAFF.

The DNA of the CDR3 is TGCGCCAGCAGCCTACCTCTCGCCCAACGGGACGAGCAGTACTTC. It encodes CASSLPLAQRDEQYF. This chain joins TRBV5-1 and TRBJ2-7; no clear D. CDR3 length: 15 residues. Per the germline V gene, CDR1 is SGHRS and CDR2 is YFSETQ. With 4 bases removed from V and 5 bases from J, the gap between germline ends came to 19 bases.

The rearrangement links TRBV6-1 to TRBJ2-1; D might be TRBD2 (5 bases). The CDR3 totals 13 residues. Trimming pared 1 base from V and 9 bases from J, leaving 10 bases between. Looked up from germline, CDR1 is MNHNS and CDR2 is SASEGT. The CDR3 loop is CASSEVGASEQFF. CDR3 coding DNA: TGTGCCAGCAGTGAAGTGGGAGCAAGTGAGCAGTTCTTC.

The gene calls are TRBV15 and TRBJ2-3, with D tentatively TRBD1 (6 bases). The germline gives CDR1 LNHNV, CDR2 YYDKDF (reference sequence). The V end was cut by 0 bases, the J end by 1 base, with 11 bases between. The CDR3 has 16 amino acids. The CDR3: CATSRDLRQGTDTQYF. The DNA of the CDR3 is TGTGCCACCAGCAGAGACCTAAGACAGGGCACAGATACGCAGTATTTT.

The chain uses TRBV6-5 and TRBJ1-2; the D gene is possibly TRBD1 (6 bases). The CDR3 totals 13 residues. Germline V CDR1 and CDR2: MNHEY, SVGAGI. The V end lost 6 bases, the J end lost 6 bases, and 14 bases lay between the germline ends. CDR3 loop: CASRSTGPHGYTF. The CDR3 nucleotides read TGTGCCAGCAGATCAACAGGGCCCCATGGCTACACCTTC.

The gene calls are TRBV5-1 and TRBJ1-6; TRBD1 matches 10 bases. CDR3 length: 19 amino acids. Germline lookup yields CDR1 SGHRS and CDR2 YFSETQ. V was clipped by 0 bases and J by 3 bases; unmatched bases: 9. DNA of the CDR3: TGCGCCAGCAGCTTGGCCTATGGGACAGGGGCGGACTATAATTCACCCCTCCACTTT. This codes for CASSLAYGTGADYNSPLHF.

The chain employs TRBV28 and TRBJ2-4; 8 bases are shared with TRBD2. V was pared by 2 bases and J by 6 bases, with 6 bases of the junction left unmatched. Germline V gene sequence: CDR1 MDHEN, CDR2 SYDVKM. The CDR3 is made up of 15 amino acids. Written as DNA, the CDR3 is TGTGCCAGCAGTTTAGTCCGACGGGGGGGAAACATTCAGTACTTC. Residues: CASSLVRRGGNIQYF.

This clone appeared a single time. The chain joins TRBV19 to TRBJ2-7; weak D call: TRBD1 (6 bases). Germline V CDR1 and CDR2: LNHDA, SQIVND (reference sequence). V was trimmed by 7 bases and J by 5 bases, leaving 18 bases between them. This CDR3 is 14 amino acids long. The CDR3 sequence is CASKGVPGEHEQYF. CDR3 nucleotide sequence: TGTGCCAGTAAGGGAGTTCCAGGGGAGCACGAGCAGTACTTC.